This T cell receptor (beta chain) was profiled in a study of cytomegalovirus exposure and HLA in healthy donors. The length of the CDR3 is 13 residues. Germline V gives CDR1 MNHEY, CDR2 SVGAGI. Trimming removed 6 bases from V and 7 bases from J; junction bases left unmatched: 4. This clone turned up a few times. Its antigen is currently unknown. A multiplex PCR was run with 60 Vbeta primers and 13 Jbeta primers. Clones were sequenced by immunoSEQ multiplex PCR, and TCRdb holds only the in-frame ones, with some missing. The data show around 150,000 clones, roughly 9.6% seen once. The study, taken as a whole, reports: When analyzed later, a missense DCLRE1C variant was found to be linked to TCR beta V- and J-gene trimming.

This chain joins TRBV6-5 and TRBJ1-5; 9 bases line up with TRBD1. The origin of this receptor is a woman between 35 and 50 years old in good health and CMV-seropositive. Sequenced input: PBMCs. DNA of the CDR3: TGTGCCAGCAGCAAGGACAGGGGACAGCCCCAGCATTTT. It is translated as CASSKDRGQPQHF.